The 24 T cell receptor beta chains below come from one sample, sequenced in a study of T cell responses to AZD1222 COVID-19 vaccine. Sequencing was performed with immunoSEQ multiplex PCR; in TCRdb, only in-frame clones are kept and a portion is missing. The table lists about 260,000 clones, 85% to 95% of them singletons. This specimen consisted of peripheral blood, obtained on day 0 of AZD1222 vaccination. These receptors all come from an adult in good health.

This clone was recorded only once. The V call is TRBV18, the J call TRBJ2-1; tentatively, D is TRBD1 or TRBD2 (5 bases each). The CDR3 sequence is 15 residues long. The V end lost 3 bases, the J end lost 7 bases, and 16 bases lay between the germline ends. Germline lookup yields CDR1 KGHSH and CDR2 LQKENI. CDR3 loop: CASSPTGTRRNEQFF. The CDR3, as DNA: TGTGCCAGCTCACCGACCGGGACCCGGAGGAATGAGCAGTTCTTC.

This clone is a singleton in its sample. The genes are TRBV4-1 and TRBJ1-1; D is ambiguous. The V end lost 0 bases, the J end lost 4 bases, and 12 bases lay between the germline ends. This CDR3 has 15 amino acids. Germline V gene sequence: CDR1 MGHRA, CDR2 YSYEKL. The CDR3 loop reads CASSQEVGSGTEAFF. CDR3 nucleotide sequence: TGCGCCAGCAGCCAAGAGGTAGGGTCTGGCACTGAAGCTTTCTTT.

The V call is TRBV6-1, the J call TRBJ2-7; TRBD2 is a possible D gene (5 bases). The CDR3 contains 15 residues. Germline V gene data show CDR1 as MNHNS and CDR2 as SASEGT. Between the trimmed V and J ends, which lost 2 bases and 0 bases, there was a span of 11 bases. The CDR3 nucleotides read TGTGCCAGCAGTGAACCCCGGGGTTACTCCTACGAGCAGTACTTC. Protein sequence: CASSEPRGYSYEQYF.

The gene calls are TRBV27 and TRBJ2-1; 14 positions match TRBD2. Looked up from germline, CDR1 is MNHEY and CDR2 is SMNVEV (reference sequence). The J segment lost 9 bases and the V segment lost 7 bases, leaving 11 bases of the junction unmatched. The CDR3 is made up of 16 amino acids. The CDR3 DNA reads TGTGCCAGCACCTCGACTAGCGGGAGGGCCTTTGGTGAGCAGTTCTTC. It yields the protein CASTSTSGRAFGEQFF.

The chain recombines TRBV5-1 with TRBJ1-4, with D tentatively TRBD1 (5 bases). V was clipped by 1 base and J by 8 bases, with 12 bases between them. From germline, CDR1 is SGHRS and CDR2 YFSETQ. The CDR3 has 14 residues. The CDR3 sequence: CASSLPGRGEKLFF. CDR3 nucleotides: TGCGCCAGCAGCTTGCCAGGGAGAGGGGAAAAACTGTTTTTT.

This clone appeared a single time. The V and J genes are TRBV10-3 and TRBJ2-7; 7 nucleotides line up with TRBD2. Germline CDR1 reads ENHRY; CDR2 reads SYGVKD. V lost 8 bases to trimming and J lost 3 bases; unmatched junction nucleotides: 10. The CDR3 covers 14 residues. As DNA, the CDR3 is TGTGCCATCGGTCCGACACGGGGGGACTACGAGCAGTACTTC. Protein product: CAIGPTRGDYEQYF.

The chain links TRBV6-5 to TRBJ2-7, with TRBD1 as a possible D gene (6 bases). The CDR3 runs 13 residues. Between the trimmed V and J ends, which lost 7 bases and 1 base, there was a span of 11 bases. CDR1 is MNHEY, CDR2 SVGAGI, per germline. The CDR3 spells CASTSRGSYEQYF. CDR3 sequence (DNA): TGTGCCAGCACCTCGAGGGGGTCCTACGAGCAGTACTTC.

The J gene is TRBJ1-2, the V gene TRBV7-2; D unclear. Germline CDR1 reads SGHTA; CDR2 reads FQGNSA. CDR3 length equals 14 residues. The ends were cut back, 1 base at V and 4 bases at J, with 10 bases in the middle. The CDR3: CASSLDLGSYGYTF. In nucleotides, the CDR3 is TGTGCCAGCAGCTTAGACCTTGGGAGCTATGGCTACACCTTC.

As DNA, the CDR3 is TGCAGTGCCCCAGGAGACACTGAAGCTTTCTTT. It yields the protein CSAPGDTEAFF. The chain employs TRBV20-1 and TRBJ1-1; D not resolved. CDR3 length equals 11 residues. Germline values: CDR1 DFQATT, CDR2 SNEGSKA (reference sequence). Trimming removed 6 bases from V and 3 bases from J, with 8 bases in between.

The chain is built from TRBV5-1 and TRBJ1-1; the D gene is possibly TRBD1 (5 bases). Germline values: CDR1 SGHRS, CDR2 YFSETQ. The CDR3 totals 14 residues. V was clipped by 0 bases and J by 7 bases, with 13 bases between them. Here the CDR3 DNA reads TGCGCCAGCAGCTTGGAAGGGGCGGCGAGTGAAGCTTTCTTT. This gives the protein CASSLEGAASEAFF. Full variable domain (missing parts from reference TRBV5-1 and TRBJ1-1): KAGVTQTPRYLIKTRGQQVTLSCSPISGHRSVSWYQQTPGQGLQFLFEYFSETQRNKGNFPGRFSGRQFSNSRSEMNVSTLELGDSALYLCASSLEGAASEAFFGQGTRLTVV.

V usage is TRBV27 and J usage is TRBJ1-5; no clear D. CDR3 size: 13 residues. Germline loops: CDR1 MNHEY, CDR2 SMNVEV (reference sequence). Trimming removed 5 bases at V and 2 bases at J, with 7 bases between. The CDR3 spells CASSPWGNQPQHF. The CDR3 nucleotides read TGTGCCAGCAGTCCGTGGGGCAATCAGCCCCAGCATTTT.

The V gene is TRBV19, the J gene TRBJ1-1; tentative D call: TRBD1 (5 bases). The CDR3 runs to 15 residues. Germline CDR1 is LNHDA and CDR2 is SQIVND (reference sequence). V was shortened by 6 bases and J by 0 bases, with 14 bases between the two germline ends. CDR3 amino acids: CASRGPGQMNTEAFF. In DNA form, the CDR3 reads TGTGCCAGTAGGGGACCCGGTCAGATGAACACTGAAGCTTTCTTT.

V usage is TRBV9 and J usage is TRBJ2-7, with 7 positions matching TRBD1. Germline V gene sequence: CDR1 SGDLS, CDR2 YYNGEE. This CDR3 region has 15 residues. The V gene end was trimmed by 0 bases and the J gene end by 3 bases; junction bases not matched to a gene: 6. CDR3 nucleotides: TGTGCCAGCAGCGTAGGAGAAGGGGGCTTCTACGAGCAGTACTTC. Translated, it gives CASSVGEGGFYEQYF. The full variable domain, with the rest looked up from reference TRBV9 and TRBJ2-7, is DSGVTQTPKHLITATGQRVTLRCSPRSGDLSVYWYQQSLDQGLQFLIQYYNGEERAKGNILERFSAQQFPDLHSELNLSSLELGDSALYFCASSVGEGGFYEQYFGPGTRLTVT.

As for this clone: The junction departs from the called germline gene at one end, perhaps through a read error. The chain uses TRBV28 and TRBJ2-1; TRBD2 matches 12 bases. The length of the CDR3 is 14 residues. CDR1 and CDR2 (germline): MDHEN, SYDVKM. CDR3 in DNA: TGTGCCAGCAGGACTAGCGGGAGTTACAGTGAGCAGTTCTTC. Protein product: CASRTSGSYSEQFF.

This chain links TRBV19 with TRBJ1-2; 8 positions match TRBD1. The CDR3 extends over 14 amino acids. Looked up from germline, CDR1 is LNHDA and CDR2 is SQIVND (reference sequence). With 5 bases clipped from V and 8 bases from J, the junction kept 10 bases outside the gene matches. The CDR3: CASSGRQGRGGYTF. The DNA of the CDR3 is TGTGCCAGTAGTGGACGACAGGGGAGAGGAGGCTACACCTTC.

The chain uses TRBV7-3 and TRBJ2-5; 7 bases align to TRBD2. V lost 8 bases, J lost 4 bases, and 13 bases stayed unmatched. The CDR3 has 15 amino acids. Germline CDR1 and CDR2: SGHTA and FQGTGA. CDR3 nucleotide sequence: TGTGCCAGCGGACGAGCTGGCGGGGGAGGAGAGACCCAGTACTTC. Translating gives CASGRAGGGGETQYF.

In its sample, this clone was seen once. This chain connects TRBV7-9 to TRBJ1-1; tentatively, D is TRBD1 (5 bases). This CDR3 is built from 13 residues. V was pared by 1 base and J by 7 bases, with 10 bases between. Per germline, CDR1 SEHNR and CDR2 FQNEAQ (reference sequence). This CDR3 is CASSLVGESEAFF. The CDR3 nucleotides read TGTGCCAGCAGCTTAGTAGGGGAAAGTGAAGCTTTCTTT.

This clone turned up a few times. The chain recombines TRBV12-3 or TRBV12-4 with TRBJ2-1, with no clear D. CDR3 length: 13 amino acids. V gave up 3 bases and J gave up 5 bases, with 8 bases separating them. CDR3 DNA: TGTGCCAGCAGTTTTGGGTCCCACAATGAGCAGTTCTTC. It yields the protein CASSFGSHNEQFF.

The chain couples TRBV15 to TRBJ1-3; possibly TRBD1 for D (5 bases). Germline V lookup: CDR1 LNHNV, CDR2 YYDKDF (reference sequence). Trimming removed 6 bases at V and 0 bases at J, with 9 bases between. This CDR3 region has 14 residues. This CDR3 is CATRWDLSGNTIYF. CDR3 nucleotide sequence: TGTGCCACCAGATGGGACCTCTCTGGAAACACCATATATTTT.

This chain uses TRBV6-7 with TRBJ2-1; 8 bases are shared with TRBD2. TRBV6-7 is placed among ORFs of uncertain function. With 4 bases clipped from V and 1 base from J, the junction kept 3 bases outside the gene matches. CDR3 length: 15 amino acids. DNA of the CDR3: TGTGCCAGCAGTTTAGCGGGAAGTTCCTACAATGAGCAGTTCTTC. Translated: CASSLAGSSYNEQFF.

The chain carries TRBV27 and TRBJ2-1; perhaps TRBD1 as D (6 bases). V lost 6 bases to trimming and J lost 3 bases, with 9 bases between them. The germline V gene encodes CDR1 MNHEY and CDR2 SMNVEV (reference sequence). This CDR3 region has 13 residues. CDR3 DNA sequence: TGTGCCAGCAGAACGGACAGCTACAATGAGCAGTTCTTC. Its translation is CASRTDSYNEQFF.

V is TRBV5-8 and J is TRBJ1-4; D remains ambiguous. The V gene's germline CDR1 is SGHTS and CDR2 YDEGEE. V lost 5 bases, J lost 8 bases, and 16 bases lay in between. CDR3 length: 14 residues. CDR3 protein: CASRPGRAGEKLFF. CDR3 DNA: TGTGCCAGCAGGCCCGGGCGGGCGGGAGAAAAACTGTTTTTT.

This clone was picked up one time. The genes are TRBV7-6 and TRBJ1-5, with a tentative D call TRBD1 (5 bases). Germline V gives CDR1 SGHVS, CDR2 FNYEAQ. V lost 5 bases, J lost 0 bases, and 11 bases lay in between. The CDR3 totals 15 residues. In DNA, the CDR3 is TGTGCCAGCAGCGATGACAGCAATAGCAATCAGCCCCAGCATTTT. It encodes CASSDDSNSNQPQHF.

The chain is built from TRBV10-3 and TRBJ2-5, with 9 bases fitting TRBD2. Germline V lookup: CDR1 ENHRY, CDR2 SYGVKD. This CDR3 spans 14 amino acids. V was clipped by 5 bases and J by 6 bases; unmatched bases: 7. CDR3 in amino acids: CAISMSGGPKTQYF. The CDR3 bases are TGTGCCATCAGTATGAGCGGGGGGCCGAAGACCCAGTACTTC.